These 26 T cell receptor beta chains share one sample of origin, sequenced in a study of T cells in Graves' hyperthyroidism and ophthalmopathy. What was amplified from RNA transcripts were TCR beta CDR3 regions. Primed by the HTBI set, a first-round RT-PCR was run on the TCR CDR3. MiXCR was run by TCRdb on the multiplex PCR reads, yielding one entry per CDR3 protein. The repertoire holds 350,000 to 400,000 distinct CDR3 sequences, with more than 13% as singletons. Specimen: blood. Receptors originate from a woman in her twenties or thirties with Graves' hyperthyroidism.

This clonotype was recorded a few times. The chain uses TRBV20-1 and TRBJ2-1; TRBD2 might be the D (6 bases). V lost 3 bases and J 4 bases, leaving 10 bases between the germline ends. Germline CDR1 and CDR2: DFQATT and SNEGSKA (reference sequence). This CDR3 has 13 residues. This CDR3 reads CSARSSEYNEQFF. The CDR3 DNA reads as TGCAGTGCTAGGTCTAGCGAGTACAATGAGCAGTTCTTC.

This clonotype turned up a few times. As DNA, the CDR3 is TGTGCCAGCAGCCGACCTCTAGCGGGAGGTGCAGATACGCAGTATTTT. The encoded protein is CASSRPLAGGADTQYF. The rearrangement uses TRBV3-1 and TRBJ2-3; 11 bases map to TRBD2. Germline V lookup: CDR1 LGHDT, CDR2 YNNKEL (reference sequence). The CDR3 loop spans 16 amino acids. With V trimmed by 4 bases and J by 4 bases, 7 bases remained unmatched.

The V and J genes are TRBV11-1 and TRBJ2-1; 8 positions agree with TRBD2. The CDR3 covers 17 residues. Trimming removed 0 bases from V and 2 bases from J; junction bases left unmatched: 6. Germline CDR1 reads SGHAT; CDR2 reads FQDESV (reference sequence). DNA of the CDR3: TGTGCCAGCAGCTTAGCAGGGGGACTAGATGCCTACAATGAGCAGTTCTTC. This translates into CASSLAGGLDAYNEQFF.

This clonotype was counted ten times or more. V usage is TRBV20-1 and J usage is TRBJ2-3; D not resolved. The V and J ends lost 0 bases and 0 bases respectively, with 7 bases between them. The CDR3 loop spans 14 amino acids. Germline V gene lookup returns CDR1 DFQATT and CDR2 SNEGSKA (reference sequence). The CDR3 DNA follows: TGCAGTGCTAGAGATCACGGGAGCACAGATACGCAGTATTTT. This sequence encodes CSARDHGSTDTQYF.

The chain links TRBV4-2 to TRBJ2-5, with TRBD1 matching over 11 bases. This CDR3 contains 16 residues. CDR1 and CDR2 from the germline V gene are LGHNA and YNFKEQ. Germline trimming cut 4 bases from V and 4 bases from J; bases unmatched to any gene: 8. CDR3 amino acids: CASSPGQGEVGETQYF. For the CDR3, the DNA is TGTGCCAGCAGCCCGGGACAGGGGGAAGTTGGAGAGACCCAGTACTTC.

This CDR3 is CASSNGGSYNEQFF. The CDR3, as DNA: TGTGCCAGTAGTAACGGGGGGTCCTACAATGAGCAGTTCTTC. The chain combines TRBV19 with TRBJ2-1, with 7 positions matching TRBD2. V lost 4 bases and J lost 1; bases outside the gene matches: 1. This CDR3 is built from 14 residues. Germline loops: CDR1 LNHDA, CDR2 SQIVND (reference sequence).

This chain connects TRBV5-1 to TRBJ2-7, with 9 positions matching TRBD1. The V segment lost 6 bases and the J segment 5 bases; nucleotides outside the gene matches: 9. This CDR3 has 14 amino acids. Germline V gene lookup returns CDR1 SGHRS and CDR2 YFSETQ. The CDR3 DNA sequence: TGCGCCAGCACCACGGGACAGGGAATCCACGAGCAGTACTTC. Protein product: CASTTGQGIHEQYF.

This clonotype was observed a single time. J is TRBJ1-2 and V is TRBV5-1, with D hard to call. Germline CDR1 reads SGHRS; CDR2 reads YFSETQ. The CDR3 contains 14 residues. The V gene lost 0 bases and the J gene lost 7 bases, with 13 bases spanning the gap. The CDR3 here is CASSLEARQAGYTF. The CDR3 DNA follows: TGCGCCAGCAGCTTGGAAGCTCGGCAGGCTGGCTACACCTTC. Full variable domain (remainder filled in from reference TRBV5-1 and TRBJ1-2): KAGVTQTPRYLIKTRGQQVTLSCSPISGHRSVSWYQQTPGQGLQFLFEYFSETQRNKGNFPGRFSGRQFSNSRSEMNVSTLELGDSALYLCASSLEARQAGYTFGSGTRLTVV.

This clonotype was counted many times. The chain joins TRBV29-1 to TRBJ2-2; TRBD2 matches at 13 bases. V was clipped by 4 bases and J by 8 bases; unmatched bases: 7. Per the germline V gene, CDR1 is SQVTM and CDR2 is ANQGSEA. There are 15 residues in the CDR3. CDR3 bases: TGCAGCGTTGGACCGGGACTAGCGGGAACTGGGGAGCTGTTTTTT. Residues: CSVGPGLAGTGELFF.

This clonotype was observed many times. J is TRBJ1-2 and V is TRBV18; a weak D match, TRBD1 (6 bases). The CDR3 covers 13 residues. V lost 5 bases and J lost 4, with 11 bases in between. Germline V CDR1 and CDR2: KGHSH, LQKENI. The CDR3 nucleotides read TGTGCCAGCTCATCAAAGGACAGCTATGGCTACACCTTC. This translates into CASSSKDSYGYTF. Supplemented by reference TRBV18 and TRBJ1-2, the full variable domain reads NAGVMQNPRHLVRRRGQEARLRCSPMKGHSHVYWYRQLPEEGLKFMVYLQKENIIDESGMPKERFSAEFPKEGPSILRIQQVVRGDSAAYFCASSSKDSYGYTFGSGTRLTVV.

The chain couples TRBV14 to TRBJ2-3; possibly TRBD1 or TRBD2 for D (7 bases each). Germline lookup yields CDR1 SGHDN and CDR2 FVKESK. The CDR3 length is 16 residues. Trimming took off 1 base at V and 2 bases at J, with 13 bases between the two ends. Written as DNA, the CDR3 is TGTGCCAGCAGCCAAGGGGGGGGACAGTACACAGATACGCAGTATTTT. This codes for CASSQGGGQYTDTQYF.

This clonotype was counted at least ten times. CDR3 loop: CASSFTGPQETQYF. DNA of the CDR3: TGTGCCAGCAGTTTTACGGGCCCCCAAGAGACCCAGTACTTC. The V and J genes are TRBV12-3 or TRBV12-4 and TRBJ2-5; D call uncertain. V dropped 3 bases and J dropped 1 base, with 9 bases sitting between them. CDR3 length: 14 amino acids.

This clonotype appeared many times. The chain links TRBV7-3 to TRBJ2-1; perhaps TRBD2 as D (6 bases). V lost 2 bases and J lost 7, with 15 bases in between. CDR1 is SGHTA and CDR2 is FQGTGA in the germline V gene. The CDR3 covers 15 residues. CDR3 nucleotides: TGTGCCAGCAGCTTAGAGGGCAGTCGGGGGAATGAGCAGTTCTTC. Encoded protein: CASSLEGSRGNEQFF.

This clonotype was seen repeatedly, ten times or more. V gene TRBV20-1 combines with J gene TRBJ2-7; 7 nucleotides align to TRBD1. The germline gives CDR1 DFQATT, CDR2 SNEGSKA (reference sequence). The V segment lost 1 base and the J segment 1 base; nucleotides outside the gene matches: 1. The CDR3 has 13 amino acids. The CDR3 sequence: CSARGDSSYEQYF. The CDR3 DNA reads TGCAGTGCTAGAGGGGACAGTTCCTACGAGCAGTACTTC.

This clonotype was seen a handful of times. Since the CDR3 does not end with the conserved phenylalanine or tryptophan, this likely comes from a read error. This chain's CDR3 is CAWLISGRGAYEQYL. The CDR3 DNA sequence: TGTGCCTGGTTGATTAGCGGGAGGGGAGCCTACGAGCAGTACCTC. The chain carries TRBV30 and TRBJ2-7, with 11 bases fitting TRBD2. The junction had 8 bases not matched to a gene; V was cut back by 5 bases and J by 2 bases. Germline values: CDR1 GTSNPN, CDR2 SVGIG (reference sequence). CDR3 length equals 15 residues.

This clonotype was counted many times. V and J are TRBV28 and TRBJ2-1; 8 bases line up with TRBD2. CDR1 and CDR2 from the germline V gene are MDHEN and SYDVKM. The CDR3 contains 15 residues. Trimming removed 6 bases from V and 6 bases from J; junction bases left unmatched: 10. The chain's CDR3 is CASSQGASGPNEQFF. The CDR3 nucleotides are TGTGCCAGCAGCCAAGGGGCTAGCGGGCCCAATGAGCAGTTCTTC.

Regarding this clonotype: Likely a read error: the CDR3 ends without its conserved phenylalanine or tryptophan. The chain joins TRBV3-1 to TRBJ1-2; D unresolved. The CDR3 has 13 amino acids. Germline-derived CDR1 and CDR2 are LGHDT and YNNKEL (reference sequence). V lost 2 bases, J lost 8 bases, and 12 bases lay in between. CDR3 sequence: CASSQRAAVGYTL. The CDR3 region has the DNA TGTGCCAGCAGCCAACGGGCTGCGGTCGGCTACACCCTC.

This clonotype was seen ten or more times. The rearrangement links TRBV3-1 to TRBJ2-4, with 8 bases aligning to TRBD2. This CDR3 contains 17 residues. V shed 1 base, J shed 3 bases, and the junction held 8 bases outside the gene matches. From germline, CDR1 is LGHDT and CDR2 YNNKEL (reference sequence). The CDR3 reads CASSQAISGISKNIQYF. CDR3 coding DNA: TGTGCCAGCAGCCAAGCTATTAGCGGGATAAGCAAAAACATTCAGTACTTC.

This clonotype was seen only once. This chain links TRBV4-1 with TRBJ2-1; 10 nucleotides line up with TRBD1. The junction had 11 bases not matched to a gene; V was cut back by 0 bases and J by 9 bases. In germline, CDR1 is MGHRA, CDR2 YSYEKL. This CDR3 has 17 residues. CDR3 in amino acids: CASSQDRGQGPSGEQFF. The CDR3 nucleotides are TGCGCCAGCAGCCAAGATCGGGGACAGGGGCCCTCGGGTGAGCAGTTCTTC.

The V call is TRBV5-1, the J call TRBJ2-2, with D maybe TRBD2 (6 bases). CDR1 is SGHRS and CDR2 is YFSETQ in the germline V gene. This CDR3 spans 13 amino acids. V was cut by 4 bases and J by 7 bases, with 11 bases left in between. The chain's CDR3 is CASSLAGFGELFF. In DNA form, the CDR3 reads TGCGCCAGCAGCCTGGCGGGGTTCGGGGAGCTGTTTTTT.

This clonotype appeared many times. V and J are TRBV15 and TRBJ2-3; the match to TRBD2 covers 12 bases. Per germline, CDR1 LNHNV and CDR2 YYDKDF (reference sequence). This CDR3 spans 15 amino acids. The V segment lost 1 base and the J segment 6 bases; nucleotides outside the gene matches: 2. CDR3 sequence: CATSRVLAGGDTQYF. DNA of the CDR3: TGTGCCACCAGCAGAGTTCTAGCGGGAGGGGATACGCAGTATTTT. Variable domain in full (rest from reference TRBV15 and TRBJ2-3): DAMVIQNPRYQVTQFGKPVTLSCSQTLNHNVMYWYQQKSSQAPKLLFHYYDKDFNNEADTPDNFQSRRPNTSFCFLDIRSPGLGDTAMYLCATSRVLAGGDTQYFGPGTRLTVL.

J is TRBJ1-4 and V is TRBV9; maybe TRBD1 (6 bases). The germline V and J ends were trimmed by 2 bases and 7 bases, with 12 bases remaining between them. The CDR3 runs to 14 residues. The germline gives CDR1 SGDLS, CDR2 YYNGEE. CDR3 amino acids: CASSVATGGEKLFF. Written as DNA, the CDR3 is TGTGCCAGCAGCGTCGCGACAGGAGGTGAAAAACTGTTTTTT.

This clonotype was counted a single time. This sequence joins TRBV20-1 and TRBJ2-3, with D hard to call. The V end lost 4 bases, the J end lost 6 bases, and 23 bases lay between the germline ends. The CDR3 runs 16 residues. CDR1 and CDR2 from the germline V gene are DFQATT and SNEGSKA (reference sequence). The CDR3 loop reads CSAISLDVTRADTQYF. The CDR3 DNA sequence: TGCAGTGCTATCTCCCTGGACGTGACCAGAGCGGATACGCAGTATTTT.

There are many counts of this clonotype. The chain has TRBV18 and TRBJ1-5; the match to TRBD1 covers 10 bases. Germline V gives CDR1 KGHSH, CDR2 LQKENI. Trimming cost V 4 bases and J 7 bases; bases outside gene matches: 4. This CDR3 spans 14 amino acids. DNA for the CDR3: TGTGCCAGCTCACGACAGGGGGCAGGGCAGCCCCAGCATTTT. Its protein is CASSRQGAGQPQHF.

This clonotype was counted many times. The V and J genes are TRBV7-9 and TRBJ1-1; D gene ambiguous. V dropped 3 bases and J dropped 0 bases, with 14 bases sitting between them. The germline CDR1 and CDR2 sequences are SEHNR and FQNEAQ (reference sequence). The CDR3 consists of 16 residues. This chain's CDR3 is CASSFVAAQMNTEAFF. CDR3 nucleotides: TGTGCCAGCAGCTTCGTCGCCGCGCAGATGAACACTGAAGCTTTCTTT.

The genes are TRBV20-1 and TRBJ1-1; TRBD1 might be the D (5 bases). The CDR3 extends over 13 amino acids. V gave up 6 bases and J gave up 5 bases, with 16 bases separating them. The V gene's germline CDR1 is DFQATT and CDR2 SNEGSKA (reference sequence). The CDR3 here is CSAETASGTEAFF. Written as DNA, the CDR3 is TGCAGTGCGGAGACAGCTTCGGGGACTGAAGCTTTCTTT.